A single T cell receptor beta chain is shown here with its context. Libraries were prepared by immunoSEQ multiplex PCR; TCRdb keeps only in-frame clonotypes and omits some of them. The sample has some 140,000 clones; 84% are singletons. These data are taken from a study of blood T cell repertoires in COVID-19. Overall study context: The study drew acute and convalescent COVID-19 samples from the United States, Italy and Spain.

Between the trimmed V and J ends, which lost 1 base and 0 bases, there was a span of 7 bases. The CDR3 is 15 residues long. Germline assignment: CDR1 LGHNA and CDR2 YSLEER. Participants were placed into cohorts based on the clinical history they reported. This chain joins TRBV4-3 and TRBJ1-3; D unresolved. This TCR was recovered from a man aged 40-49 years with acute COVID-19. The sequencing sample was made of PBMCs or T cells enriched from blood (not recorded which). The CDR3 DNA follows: TGCGCCAGCAGCCAAGGGGCAGCCTCTGGAAACACCATATATTTT. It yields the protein CASSQGAASGNTIYF.